The rows below give T cell receptor beta chains drawn from one sample of a study of vaccination effects on CD4 cells after COVID-19. For these receptors, no antigen is known. The assay was immunoSEQ multiplex PCR, and TCRdb's table has in-frame clones only and misses some. The profile shows some 30,000 clones, roughly 60% of them singletons. Sequences were derived from CD4+ T cells from PBMCs cultured with SARS-CoV-2 spike peptides, sampled after COVID-19 vaccination. The receptor source for this set is a human donor who received a COVID-19 vaccine. CDR3s include the opening cysteine and the closing phenylalanine or tryptophan. D genes are given only for firm matches. Clone size is given for some rows only: seen once, a few or many times, or a class if the clone is expanded.

v_gene: TRBV3-1/TRBV3-2
j_gene: TRBJ2-3
len: 14
abundance: .
d_gene: .
CDR3nt: TGTGCCAGCAGCCAAGAGGGTGGGGGAGATACGCAGTATTTT
CDR3aa: CASSQEGGGDTQYF

v_gene: TRBV29-1
j_gene: TRBJ2-2
len: 11
abundance: .
d_gene: .
CDR3nt: TGCAGCGTGCGTCTCACCGGGGAGCTGTTTTTT
CDR3aa: CSVRLTGELFF

v_gene: TRBV6-5
j_gene: TRBJ2-1
len: 12
abundance: .
d_gene: .
CDR3nt: TGTGCCAGCGGTAGGGAGGACAATGAGCAGTTCTTC
CDR3aa: CASGREDNEQFF

v_gene: TRBV3-1/TRBV3-2
j_gene: TRBJ2-4
len: 15
abundance: .
d_gene: TRBD2
CDR3nt: TGTGCCAGCAGCCCGGCGGGAGGGGCCAAAAACATTCAGTACTTC
CDR3aa: CASSPAGGAKNIQYF

v_gene: TRBV7-2
j_gene: TRBJ2-7
len: 16
abundance: many
d_gene: .
CDR3nt: TGTGCCAGCAGCTTTAGAGAGACAAGGATATCCTACGAGCAGTACTTC
CDR3aa: CASSFRETRISYEQYF

v_gene: TRBV10-3
j_gene: TRBJ1-1
len: 14
abundance: few
d_gene: .
CDR3nt: TGTGCCACCGCACCACAGGGTGCAAGTACTGAAGCTTTCTTT
CDR3aa: CATAPQGASTEAFF

v_gene: TRBV7-9
j_gene: TRBJ2-5
len: 13
abundance: .
d_gene: .
CDR3nt: TGTGCCAGCAGCTTATCCGGAGAGGAGACCCAGTACTTC
CDR3aa: CASSLSGEETQYF

v_gene: TRBV7-7
j_gene: TRBJ2-2
len: 13
abundance: few
d_gene: .
CDR3nt: TGTGCCAGCAGCTTAGGAAACACCGGGGAGCTGTTTTTT
CDR3aa: CASSLGNTGELFF

v_gene: TRBV10-3
j_gene: TRBJ1-1
len: 13
abundance: .
d_gene: .
CDR3nt: TGTGCCATCAAAGGGGCAATGGAGACTGAAGCTTTCTTT
CDR3aa: CAIKGAMETEAFF

v_gene: TRBV28
j_gene: TRBJ2-1
len: 16
abundance: .
d_gene: .
CDR3nt: TGTGCCAGCAGCCCATCTGGGGGACGTGTATACAATGAGCAGTTCTTC
CDR3aa: CASSPSGGRVYNEQFF

v_gene: TRBV6-6
j_gene: TRBJ1-1
len: 13
abundance: .
d_gene: .
CDR3nt: TGTGCCAGCAGGAAAGGGGAGAACACTGAAGCTTTCTTT
CDR3aa: CASRKGENTEAFF

v_gene: TRBV6-1
j_gene: TRBJ2-5
len: 14
abundance: .
d_gene: .
CDR3nt: TGTGCCAGCAGTGAAAGGGGACTTAAAGAGACCCAGTACTTC
CDR3aa: CASSERGLKETQYF

v_gene: TRBV10-1
j_gene: TRBJ2-5
len: 15
abundance: .
d_gene: TRBD2
CDR3nt: TGCGCCAGCAGTGAGGGACTAGCGGAAAGGGGGACCCAGTACTTC
CDR3aa: CASSEGLAERGTQYF

v_gene: TRBV19
j_gene: TRBJ2-1
len: 16
abundance: .
d_gene: .
CDR3nt: TGTGCCAGTAGTCCAACGACAGGCAACTCCTACAATGAGCAGTTCTTC
CDR3aa: CASSPTTGNSYNEQFF

v_gene: TRBV18
j_gene: TRBJ2-5
len: 13
abundance: .
d_gene: .
CDR3nt: TGTGCCAGCTCACGTGTCGAATCCGAGACCCAGTACTTC
CDR3aa: CASSRVESETQYF

v_gene: TRBV9
j_gene: TRBJ2-1
len: 15
abundance: few
d_gene: .
CDR3nt: TGTGCCAGCAGCGTAGGGGCTGGCTCCTACAATGAGCAGTTCTTC
CDR3aa: CASSVGAGSYNEQFF

v_gene: TRBV14
j_gene: TRBJ2-3
len: 19
abundance: once
d_gene: TRBD2
CDR3nt: TGTGCCAGCAGCCATAGGACTAGCGCAACTTGGTATAGCACAGATACGCAGTATTTT
CDR3aa: CASSHRTSATWYSTDTQYF

v_gene: TRBV5-1
j_gene: TRBJ1-1
len: 14
abundance: .
d_gene: TRBD1
CDR3nt: TGCGCCAGCAGCTTGGGAACAGGGGGCACTGAAGCTTTCTTT
CDR3aa: CASSLGTGGTEAFF

v_gene: TRBV5-4
j_gene: TRBJ2-7
len: 15
abundance: few
d_gene: TRBD2
CDR3nt: TGTGCCAGCAGCTTTGTCGGGGGGAGCTCCTACGAGCAGTACTTC
CDR3aa: CASSFVGGSSYEQYF

v_gene: TRBV10-3
j_gene: TRBJ2-1
len: 11
abundance: .
d_gene: .
CDR3nt: TGTGCCATCAGTGGGGTCAATGAGCAGTTCTTC
CDR3aa: CAISGVNEQFF

v_gene: TRBV5-1
j_gene: TRBJ2-5
len: 13
abundance: .
d_gene: .
CDR3nt: TGCGCCAGCAGTCTCCAGGTACAAGAGACCCAGTACTTC
CDR3aa: CASSLQVQETQYF

v_gene: TRBV5-4
j_gene: TRBJ2-1
len: 17
abundance: .
d_gene: .
CDR3nt: TGTGCCAGCAGCTACTCCTCCCTGACCAACTCCTACAATGAGCAGTTCTTC
CDR3aa: CASSYSSLTNSYNEQFF

v_gene: TRBV4-1
j_gene: TRBJ1-6
len: 16
abundance: .
d_gene: TRBD1
CDR3nt: TGCGCCAGCAGCCAAGAAGGACAGGGTCGGGGTTCACCCCTCCACTTT
CDR3aa: CASSQEGQGRGSPLHF

v_gene: TRBV5-4
j_gene: TRBJ2-7
len: 14
abundance: .
d_gene: .
CDR3nt: TGTGCCAGCAGCGATCGGGGCAGCTCCTACGAGCAGTACTTC
CDR3aa: CASSDRGSSYEQYF

v_gene: TRBV6-5
j_gene: TRBJ1-1
len: 13
abundance: .
d_gene: .
CDR3nt: TGTGCCAGCAGCCCCCTAATTTGGGCTGAAGCTTTCTTT
CDR3aa: CASSPLIWAEAFF

v_gene: TRBV2
j_gene: TRBJ1-2
len: 15
abundance: few
d_gene: TRBD1
CDR3nt: TGTGCCAGCAGTGCCCAACCCGGACAGGTCTATGGCTACACCTTC
CDR3aa: CASSAQPGQVYGYTF

v_gene: TRBV18
j_gene: TRBJ1-1
len: 14
abundance: few
d_gene: .
CDR3nt: TGTGCCAGCTCACCACGTTGGTTCAACACTGAAGCTTTCTTT
CDR3aa: CASSPRWFNTEAFF

v_gene: TRBV21-1
j_gene: TRBJ1-6
len: 16
abundance: .
d_gene: .
CDR3nt: TGTGCCAGCGCGGACGGCGGGGGGGCTAATAATTCACCCCTCCACTTT
CDR3aa: CASADGGGANNSPLHF

v_gene: TRBV5-6
j_gene: TRBJ1-6
len: 13
abundance: .
d_gene: .
CDR3nt: TGTGCCAGCAGCCGATACCGGGGTTCACCCCTCCACTTT
CDR3aa: CASSRYRGSPLHF

v_gene: TRBV19
j_gene: TRBJ1-2
len: 12
abundance: .
d_gene: .
CDR3nt: TGTGCCAGTACGGAGTCTCTCTATGGCTACACCTTC
CDR3aa: CASTESLYGYTF

v_gene: TRBV4-2
j_gene: TRBJ2-7
len: 15
abundance: .
d_gene: .
CDR3nt: TGTGCCAGCAGCCCTGACCTCAGTCGGGTTTACGAGCAGTACTTC
CDR3aa: CASSPDLSRVYEQYF

v_gene: TRBV4-1
j_gene: TRBJ1-2
len: 16
abundance: .
d_gene: TRBD1
CDR3nt: TGCGCCAGCAGCCCCGGGCGGGGACAGGGCTTTGAAGGCTACACCTTC
CDR3aa: CASSPGRGQGFEGYTF

v_gene: TRBV19
j_gene: TRBJ1-5
len: 14
abundance: few
d_gene: .
CDR3nt: TGTGCCAGTAGTATTCGCAGGGGAGGCCAGCCCCAGCATTTT
CDR3aa: CASSIRRGGQPQHF

v_gene: TRBV10-3
j_gene: TRBJ2-1
len: 13
abundance: few
d_gene: .
CDR3nt: TGTGCCATCAGTGAGTCTAGCGACAATGAGCAGTTCTTC
CDR3aa: CAISESSDNEQFF

v_gene: TRBV5-8
j_gene: TRBJ2-1
len: 15
abundance: .
d_gene: .
CDR3nt: TGTGCCAGCAGCGGGATGGGGTACTCCTACAATGAGCAGTTCTTC
CDR3aa: CASSGMGYSYNEQFF

v_gene: TRBV7-9
j_gene: TRBJ2-4
len: 15
abundance: .
d_gene: .
CDR3nt: TGTGCCAGCACCCCCGAAAGCACACGGGTAAACATTCAGTACTTC
CDR3aa: CASTPESTRVNIQYF

v_gene: TRBV6-5
j_gene: TRBJ1-1
len: 14
abundance: .
d_gene: .
CDR3nt: TGTGCCAGCAGTCCGGGGGGGTTGAACACTGAAGCTTTCTTT
CDR3aa: CASSPGGLNTEAFF

v_gene: TRBV2
j_gene: TRBJ2-1
len: 13
abundance: .
d_gene: TRBD1
CDR3nt: TGTGCCAGCGTTCGGGACAGCAACAATGAGCAGTTCTTC
CDR3aa: CASVRDSNNEQFF

v_gene: TRBV6-5
j_gene: TRBJ1-1
len: 14
abundance: .
d_gene: .
CDR3nt: TGTGCCAGCAGGCCAGACAGGTTTGGTACTGAAGCTTTCTTT
CDR3aa: CASRPDRFGTEAFF

v_gene: TRBV4-2
j_gene: TRBJ2-3
len: 17
abundance: .
d_gene: TRBD2
CDR3nt: TGTGCCAGCAGCCAATTGGGACTAGCGGGGGCAAAAGATACGCAGTATTTT
CDR3aa: CASSQLGLAGAKDTQYF